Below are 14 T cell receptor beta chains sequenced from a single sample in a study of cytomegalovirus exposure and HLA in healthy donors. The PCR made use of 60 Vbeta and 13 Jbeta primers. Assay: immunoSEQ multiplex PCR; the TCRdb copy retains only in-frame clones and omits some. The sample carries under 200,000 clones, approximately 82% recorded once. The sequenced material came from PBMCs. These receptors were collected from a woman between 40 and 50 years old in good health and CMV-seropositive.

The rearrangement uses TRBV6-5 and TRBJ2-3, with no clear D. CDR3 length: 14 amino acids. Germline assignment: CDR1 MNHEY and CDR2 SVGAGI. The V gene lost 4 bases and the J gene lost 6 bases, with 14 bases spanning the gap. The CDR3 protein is CASSWAPDRDTQYF. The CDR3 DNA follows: TGTGCCAGCAGTTGGGCCCCCGACCGGGATACGCAGTATTTT.

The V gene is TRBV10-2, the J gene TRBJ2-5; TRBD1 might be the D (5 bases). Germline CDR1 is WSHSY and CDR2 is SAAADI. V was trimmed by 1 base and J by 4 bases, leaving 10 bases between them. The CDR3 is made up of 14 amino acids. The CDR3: CASSELMGRETQYF. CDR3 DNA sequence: TGCGCCAGCAGTGAGTTAATGGGGCGAGAGACCCAGTACTTC.

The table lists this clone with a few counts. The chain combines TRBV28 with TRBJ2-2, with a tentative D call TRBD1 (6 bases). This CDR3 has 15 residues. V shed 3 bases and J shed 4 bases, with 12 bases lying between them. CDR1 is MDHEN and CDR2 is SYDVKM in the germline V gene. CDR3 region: CASSLGTLSTGELFF. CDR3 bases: TGTGCCAGCAGTTTGGGGACATTGAGCACCGGGGAGCTGTTTTTT.

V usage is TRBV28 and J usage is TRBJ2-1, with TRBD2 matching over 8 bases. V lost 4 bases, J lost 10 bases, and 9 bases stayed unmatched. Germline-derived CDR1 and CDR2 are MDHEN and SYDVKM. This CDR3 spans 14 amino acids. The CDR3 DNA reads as TGTGCCAGCAGTTCCCAGCGGGAGCTTAGAGAGCAGTTCTTC. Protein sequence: CASSSQRELREQFF.

CDR3 bases: TGTGCCAGCAGCTTAGCGAAGCTCGACTTCAGGGGTCCATTTTTAGCGGGCTACGAGCAGTACTTC. Its protein is CASSLAKLDFRGPFLAGYEQYF. The gene calls are TRBV7-2 and TRBJ2-7; possibly TRBD2 for D (7 bases). The CDR3 extends over 22 amino acids. Trimming shortened V by 0 bases and J by 3 bases, and 33 bases separated the two germline ends. Germline V gene sequence: CDR1 SGHTA, CDR2 FQGNSA.

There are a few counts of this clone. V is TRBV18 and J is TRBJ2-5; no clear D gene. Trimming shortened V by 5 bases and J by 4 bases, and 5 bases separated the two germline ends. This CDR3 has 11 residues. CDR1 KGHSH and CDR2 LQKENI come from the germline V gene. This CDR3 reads CASSTGETQYF. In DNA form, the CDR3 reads TGTGCCAGCTCAACCGGAGAGACCCAGTACTTC. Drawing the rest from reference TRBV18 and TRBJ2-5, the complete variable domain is NAGVMQNPRHLVRRRGQEARLRCSPMKGHSHVYWYRQLPEEGLKFMVYLQKENIIDESGMPKERFSAEFPKEGPSILRIQQVVRGDSAAYFCASSTGETQYFGPGTRLLVL.

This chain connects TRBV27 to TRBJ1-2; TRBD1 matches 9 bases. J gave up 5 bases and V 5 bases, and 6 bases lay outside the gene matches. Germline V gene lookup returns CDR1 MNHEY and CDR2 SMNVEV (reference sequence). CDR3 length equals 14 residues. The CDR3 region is CASSPAGQGYGYTF. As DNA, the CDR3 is TGTGCCAGCAGTCCCGCGGGACAGGGATATGGCTACACCTTC.

The CDR3 is CASSTRDSSGETQYF. The CDR3 DNA is TGTGCCAGCAGCACCAGGGACTCGTCGGGGGAGACCCAGTACTTC. The J gene is TRBJ2-5, the V gene TRBV7-2; TRBD2 might be the D (6 bases). Germline values: CDR1 SGHTA, CDR2 FQGNSA. Trimming removed 5 bases from V and 5 bases from J, with 18 bases in between. The CDR3 contains 15 residues.

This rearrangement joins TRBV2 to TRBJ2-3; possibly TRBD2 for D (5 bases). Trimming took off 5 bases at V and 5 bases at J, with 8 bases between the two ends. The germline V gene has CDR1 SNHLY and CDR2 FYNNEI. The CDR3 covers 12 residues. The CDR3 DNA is TGTGCCAGCAGTCTCGAGGGAGATACGCAGTATTTT. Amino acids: CASSLEGDTQYF. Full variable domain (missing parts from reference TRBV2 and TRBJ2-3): EPEVTQTPSHQVTQMGQEVILRCVPISNHLYFYWYRQILGQKVEFLVSFYNNEISEKSEIFDDQFSVERPDGSNFTLKIRSTKLEDSAMYFCASSLEGDTQYFGPGTRLTVL.

CDR3 residues: CASSGLAGGSTDTQYF. The DNA of the CDR3 is TGTGCCAGCAGTGGACTAGCGGGAGGGAGCACAGATACGCAGTATTTT. This chain joins TRBV6-6 and TRBJ2-3, with 15 bases aligning to TRBD2. Germline-derived CDR1 and CDR2 are MNHNY and SVGAGI (reference sequence). V lost 5 bases and J lost 0; bases outside the gene matches: 0. The CDR3 is 16 residues long.

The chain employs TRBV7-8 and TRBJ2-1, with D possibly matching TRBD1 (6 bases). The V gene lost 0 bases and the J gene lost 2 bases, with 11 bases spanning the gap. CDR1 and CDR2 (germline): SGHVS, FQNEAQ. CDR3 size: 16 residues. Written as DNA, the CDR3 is TGTGCCAGCAGCTTAGCGCAGGGGCAGACCTACAATGAGCAGTTCTTC. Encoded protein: CASSLAQGQTYNEQFF.

The CDR3 region has the DNA TGTGCCAGCAGCAGTCAGGGGTCCATGAACACTGAAGCTTTCTTT. The encoded protein is CASSSQGSMNTEAFF. The J gene is TRBJ1-1, the V gene TRBV7-2; weak D call: TRBD1 (6 bases). V lost 5 bases, J lost 0 bases, and 13 bases lay in between. Germline CDR1 SGHTA, CDR2 FQGNSA. The CDR3 extends over 15 amino acids. The whole variable domain, remainder taken from reference TRBV7-2 and TRBJ1-1, is GAGVSQSPSNKVTEKGKDVELRCDPISGHTALYWYRQSLGQGLEFLIYFQGNSAPDKSGLPSDRFSAERTGGSVSTLTIQRTQQEDSAVYLCASSSQGSMNTEAFFGQGTRLTVV.

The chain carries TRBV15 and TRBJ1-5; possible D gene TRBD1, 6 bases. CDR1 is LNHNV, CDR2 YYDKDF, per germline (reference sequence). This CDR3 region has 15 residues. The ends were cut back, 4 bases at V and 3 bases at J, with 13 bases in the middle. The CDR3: CATSKDSKYNQPQHF. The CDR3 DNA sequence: TGTGCCACCAGCAAGGACAGTAAGTACAATCAGCCCCAGCATTTT.

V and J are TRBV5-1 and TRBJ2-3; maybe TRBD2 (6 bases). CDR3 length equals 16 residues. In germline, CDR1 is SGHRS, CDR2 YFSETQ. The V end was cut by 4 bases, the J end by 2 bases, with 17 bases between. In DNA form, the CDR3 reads TGCGCCAGCAGCCCGGGGGACTCCACGCCCACAGATACGCAGTATTTT. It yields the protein CASSPGDSTPTDTQYF.